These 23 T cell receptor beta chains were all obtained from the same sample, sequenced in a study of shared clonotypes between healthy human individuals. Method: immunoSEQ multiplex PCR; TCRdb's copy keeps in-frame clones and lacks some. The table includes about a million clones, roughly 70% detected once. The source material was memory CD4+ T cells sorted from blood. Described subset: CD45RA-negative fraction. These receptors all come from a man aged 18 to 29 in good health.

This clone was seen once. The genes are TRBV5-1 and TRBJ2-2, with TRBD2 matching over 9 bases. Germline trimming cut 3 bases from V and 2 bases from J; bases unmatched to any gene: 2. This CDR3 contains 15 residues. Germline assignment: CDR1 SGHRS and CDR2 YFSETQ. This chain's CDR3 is CASSWGLANTGELFF. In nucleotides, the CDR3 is TGCGCCAGCAGCTGGGGACTAGCTAACACCGGGGAGCTGTTTTTT.

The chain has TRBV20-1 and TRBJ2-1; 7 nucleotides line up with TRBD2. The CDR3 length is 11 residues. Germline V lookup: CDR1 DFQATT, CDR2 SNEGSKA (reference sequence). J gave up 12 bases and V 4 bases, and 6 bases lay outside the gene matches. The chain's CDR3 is CSATQGGWQFF. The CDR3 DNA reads TGCAGTGCTACTCAGGGAGGGTGGCAGTTCTTC.

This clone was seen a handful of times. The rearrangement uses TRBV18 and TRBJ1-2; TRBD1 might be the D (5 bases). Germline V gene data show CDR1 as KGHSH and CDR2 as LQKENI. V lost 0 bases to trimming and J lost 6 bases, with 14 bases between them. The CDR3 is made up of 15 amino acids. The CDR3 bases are TGTGCCAGCTCACCACCGGCAGGGAATCTGAATGGCTACACCTTC. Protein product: CASSPPAGNLNGYTF.

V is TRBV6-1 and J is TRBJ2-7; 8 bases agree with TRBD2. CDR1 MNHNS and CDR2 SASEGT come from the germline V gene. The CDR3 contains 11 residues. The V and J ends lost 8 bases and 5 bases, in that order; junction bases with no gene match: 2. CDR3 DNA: TGTGCCAGCGGCGGGAGGAACGAGCAGTACTTC. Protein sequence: CASGGRNEQYF.

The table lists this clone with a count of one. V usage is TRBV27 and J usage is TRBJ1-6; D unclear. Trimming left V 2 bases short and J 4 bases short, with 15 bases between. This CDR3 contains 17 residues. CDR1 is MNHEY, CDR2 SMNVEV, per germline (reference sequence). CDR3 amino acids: CASSLLPSGIYNSPLHF. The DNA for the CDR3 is TGTGCCAGCAGTTTACTTCCTAGCGGCATATATAATTCACCCCTCCACTTT.

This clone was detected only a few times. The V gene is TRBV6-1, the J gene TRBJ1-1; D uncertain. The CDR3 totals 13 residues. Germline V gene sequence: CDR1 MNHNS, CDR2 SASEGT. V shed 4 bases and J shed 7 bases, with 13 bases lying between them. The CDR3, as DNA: TGTGCCAGCAGTGCCCAAAACGCCGTTGAAGCTTTCTTT. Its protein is CASSAQNAVEAFF.

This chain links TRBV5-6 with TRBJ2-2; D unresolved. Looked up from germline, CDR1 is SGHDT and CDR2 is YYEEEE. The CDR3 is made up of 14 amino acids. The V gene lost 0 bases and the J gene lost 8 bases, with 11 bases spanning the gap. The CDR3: CASSLVSTLGELFF. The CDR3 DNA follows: TGTGCCAGCAGCTTGGTTTCTACGCTAGGGGAGCTGTTTTTT.

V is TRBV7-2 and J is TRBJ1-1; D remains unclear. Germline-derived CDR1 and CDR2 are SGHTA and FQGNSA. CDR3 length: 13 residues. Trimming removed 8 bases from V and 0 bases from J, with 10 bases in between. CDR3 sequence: CASRNTVNTEAFF. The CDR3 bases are TGTGCCAGCCGTAATACAGTGAACACTGAAGCTTTCTTT.

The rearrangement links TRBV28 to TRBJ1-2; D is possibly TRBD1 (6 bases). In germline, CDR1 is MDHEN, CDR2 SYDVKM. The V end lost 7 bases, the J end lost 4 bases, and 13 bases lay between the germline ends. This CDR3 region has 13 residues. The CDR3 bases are TGTGCCAGCACCTACACAGGGCCCTATGGCTACACCTTC. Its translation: CASTYTGPYGYTF.

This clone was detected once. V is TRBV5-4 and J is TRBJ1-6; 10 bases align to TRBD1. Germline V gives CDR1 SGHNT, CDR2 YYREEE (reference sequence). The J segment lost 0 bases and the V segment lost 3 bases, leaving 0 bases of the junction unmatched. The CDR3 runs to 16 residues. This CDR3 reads CASSWTGGSYNSPLHF. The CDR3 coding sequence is TGTGCCAGCAGCTGGACAGGGGGCTCCTATAATTCACCCCTCCACTTT.

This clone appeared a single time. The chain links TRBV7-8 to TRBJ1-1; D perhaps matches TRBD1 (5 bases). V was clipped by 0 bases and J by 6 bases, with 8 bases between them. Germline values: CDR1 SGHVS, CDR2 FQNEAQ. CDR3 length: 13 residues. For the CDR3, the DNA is TGTGCCAGCAGCTTAGCGTTGGGGGCTGAAGCTTTCTTT. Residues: CASSLALGAEAFF.

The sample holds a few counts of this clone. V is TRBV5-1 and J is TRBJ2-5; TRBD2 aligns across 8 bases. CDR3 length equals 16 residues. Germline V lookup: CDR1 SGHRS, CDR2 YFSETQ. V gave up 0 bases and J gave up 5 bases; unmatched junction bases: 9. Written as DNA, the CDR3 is TGCGCCAGCAGCTTGGCCGAAAGCGGGAGATCGGAGACCCAGTACTTC. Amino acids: CASSLAESGRSETQYF.

The CDR3, as DNA: TGCGCCAGCAGCCGGGACAGGGGGTCCGAGCAGTACTTC. This translates into CASSRDRGSEQYF. The chain links TRBV10-1 to TRBJ2-7; 11 nucleotides match TRBD1. The CDR3 contains 13 residues. V lost 6 bases to trimming and J lost 6 bases; unmatched junction nucleotides: 4. The germline CDR1 and CDR2 sequences are WNHNN and SYGVQD (reference sequence).

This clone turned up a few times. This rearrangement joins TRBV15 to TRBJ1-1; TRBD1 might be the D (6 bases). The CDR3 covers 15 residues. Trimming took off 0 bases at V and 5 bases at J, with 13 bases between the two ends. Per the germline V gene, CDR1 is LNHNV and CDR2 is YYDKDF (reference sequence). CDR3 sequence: CATSRDPQGSTEAFF. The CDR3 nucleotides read TGTGCCACCAGCAGAGATCCTCAGGGGAGTACTGAAGCTTTCTTT. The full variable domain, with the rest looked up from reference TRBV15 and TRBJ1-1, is DAMVIQNPRYQVTQFGKPVTLSCSQTLNHNVMYWYQQKSSQAPKLLFHYYDKDFNNEADTPDNFQSRRPNTSFCFLDIRSPGLGDTAMYLCATSRDPQGSTEAFFGQGTRLTVV.

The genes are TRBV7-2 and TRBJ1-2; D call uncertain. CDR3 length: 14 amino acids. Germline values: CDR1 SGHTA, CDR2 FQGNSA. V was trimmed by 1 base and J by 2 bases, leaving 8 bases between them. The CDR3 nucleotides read TGTGCCAGCAGCTTAGAAACCAACAACTATGGCTACACCTTC. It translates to CASSLETNNYGYTF.

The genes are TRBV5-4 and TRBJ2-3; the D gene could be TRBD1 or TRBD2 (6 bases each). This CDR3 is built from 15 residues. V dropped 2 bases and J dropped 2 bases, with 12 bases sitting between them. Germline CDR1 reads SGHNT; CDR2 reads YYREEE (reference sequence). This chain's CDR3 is CASSLRGPLTDTQYF. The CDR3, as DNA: TGTGCCAGCAGCTTACGGGGGCCACTCACAGATACGCAGTATTTT.

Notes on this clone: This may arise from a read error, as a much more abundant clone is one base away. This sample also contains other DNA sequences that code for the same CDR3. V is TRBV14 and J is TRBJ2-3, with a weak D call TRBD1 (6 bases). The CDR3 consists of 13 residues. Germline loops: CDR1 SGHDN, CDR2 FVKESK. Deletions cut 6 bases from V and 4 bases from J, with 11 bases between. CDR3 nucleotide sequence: TGTGCCAGCAGTCGGCCAGGGGCAGATACGCAGTATTTT. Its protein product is CASSRPGADTQYF.

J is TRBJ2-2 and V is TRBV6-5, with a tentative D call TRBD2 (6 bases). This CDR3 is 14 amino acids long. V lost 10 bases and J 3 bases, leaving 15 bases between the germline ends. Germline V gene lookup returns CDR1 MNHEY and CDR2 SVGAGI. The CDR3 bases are TGTGCCACCCAAGGAGGGGAATACACCGGGGAGCTGTTTTTT. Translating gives CATQGGEYTGELFF.

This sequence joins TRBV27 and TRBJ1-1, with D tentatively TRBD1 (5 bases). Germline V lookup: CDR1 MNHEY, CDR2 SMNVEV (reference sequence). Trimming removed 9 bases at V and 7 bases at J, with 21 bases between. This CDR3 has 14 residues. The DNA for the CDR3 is TGTGCCAGTAGAAGGGGTTCCCCGGGGATTGAAGCTTTCTTT. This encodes CASRRGSPGIEAFF.

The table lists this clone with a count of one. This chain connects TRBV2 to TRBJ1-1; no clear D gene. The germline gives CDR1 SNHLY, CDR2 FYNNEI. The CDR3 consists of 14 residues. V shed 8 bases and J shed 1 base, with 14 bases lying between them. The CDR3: CASHGRAGNTEAFF. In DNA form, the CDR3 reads TGTGCCAGCCATGGGCGCGCGGGGAACACTGAAGCTTTCTTT. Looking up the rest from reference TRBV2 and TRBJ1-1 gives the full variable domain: EPEVTQTPSHQVTQMGQEVILRCVPISNHLYFYWYRQILGQKVEFLVSFYNNEISEKSEIFDDQFSVERPDGSNFTLKIRSTKLEDSAMYFCASHGRAGNTEAFFGQGTRLTVV.

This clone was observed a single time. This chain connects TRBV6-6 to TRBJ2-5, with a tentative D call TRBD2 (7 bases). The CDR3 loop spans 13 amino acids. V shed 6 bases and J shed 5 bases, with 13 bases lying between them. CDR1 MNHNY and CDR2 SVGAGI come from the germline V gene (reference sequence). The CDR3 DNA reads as TGTGCCAGCAGCCGGGGGGCAAGGGAGACCCAGTACTTC. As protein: CASSRGARETQYF.

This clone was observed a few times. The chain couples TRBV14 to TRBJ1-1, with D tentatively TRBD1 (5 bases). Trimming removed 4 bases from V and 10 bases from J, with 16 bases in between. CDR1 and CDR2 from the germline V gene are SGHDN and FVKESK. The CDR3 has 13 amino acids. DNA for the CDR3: TGTGCCAGCAGCCTTAGGATCGGTGGGGCAGCTTTCTTT. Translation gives CASSLRIGGAAFF.

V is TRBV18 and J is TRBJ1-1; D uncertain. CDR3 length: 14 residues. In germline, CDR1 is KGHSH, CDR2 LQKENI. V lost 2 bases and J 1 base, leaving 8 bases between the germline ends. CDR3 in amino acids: CASSPFPGNTEAFF. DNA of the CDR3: TGTGCCAGCTCACCATTCCCAGGGAACACTGAAGCTTTCTTT.